The 26 T cell receptor beta chains reported below all come from one sample, sequenced in a study of cytomegalovirus exposure and HLA in healthy donors (dated by TCRdb to 2017 to 2019). The library was built by means of the immunoSEQ multiplex PCR assay. A mixture of 60 forward primers for TCR Vbeta segments and 13 reverse primers for TCR Jbeta segments was used in the multiplex PCR. Not all clones reach the TCRdb copy of this immuneACCESS table, which keeps in-frame sequences only. Checked studies attribute under half of the gap to unresolved V genes and leave the rest unexplained. The sample table records some 120,000 clones; roughly four fifths of these occur just once. About 1.8% of the sample lies in the top ten. The sequenced sample consisted of PBMCs. Receptor source: a man aged 18 to 30 in good health and CMV-seronegative.

This clone was picked up a small number of times. The rearrangement joins TRBV6-6 to TRBJ2-7, with 7 positions matching TRBD2. Germline CDR1 and CDR2: MNHNY and SVGAGI (reference sequence). The CDR3 totals 13 residues. With V trimmed by 6 bases and J by 3 bases, 5 bases remained unmatched. CDR3 bases: TGTGCCAGCAGCCGGCCGGGGGGCTACGAGCAGTACTTC. This translates into CASSRPGGYEQYF.

This clone came up once. V and J are TRBV7-2 and TRBJ1-3; 7 bases are shared with TRBD1. Germline-derived CDR1 and CDR2 are SGHTA and FQGNSA. The V segment lost 1 base and the J segment 3 bases; nucleotides outside the gene matches: 3. CDR3 size: 15 residues. The CDR3 region has the DNA TGTGCCAGCAGCTTAGGTCAGGGGGTTGGAAACACCATATATTTT. Translated, it gives CASSLGQGVGNTIYF.

The chain uses TRBV5-8 and TRBJ1-1; 9 bases are shared with TRBD1. The ends lost 1 base at V and 5 bases at J; junction bases unmatched: 6. Germline V CDR1 and CDR2: SGHTS, YDEGEE. This CDR3 has 15 amino acids. Here the CDR3 reads CASSLWTGVRTEAFF. CDR3 sequence (DNA): TGTGCCAGCAGCTTGTGGACAGGGGTACGGACTGAAGCTTTCTTT.

This chain uses TRBV9 with TRBJ2-2, with 11 bases fitting TRBD2. From germline, CDR1 is SGDLS and CDR2 YYNGEE. V shed 2 bases, J shed 4 bases, and the junction held 7 bases outside the gene matches. The CDR3 has 17 amino acids. The CDR3 DNA is TGTGCCAGCAGCGTCGTAGCGGGGGGGCGGGGCACCGGGGAGCTGTTTTTT. Translated, it gives CASSVVAGGRGTGELFF.

The CDR3 is CASSPPGQGTYNEQFF. The CDR3 DNA sequence: TGTGCCAGCTCACCACCGGGACAGGGAACGTACAATGAGCAGTTCTTC. This sequence joins TRBV18 and TRBJ2-1, with 9 bases lining up with TRBD1. The J segment lost 4 bases and the V segment lost 0 bases, leaving 4 bases of the junction unmatched. The germline V gene has CDR1 KGHSH and CDR2 LQKENI. The CDR3 has 16 amino acids. The full variable domain, rest sourced from reference TRBV18 and TRBJ2-1, is NAGVMQNPRHLVRRRGQEARLRCSPMKGHSHVYWYRQLPEEGLKFMVYLQKENIIDESGMPKERFSAEFPKEGPSILRIQQVVRGDSAAYFCASSPPGQGTYNEQFFGPGTRLTVL.

This chain links TRBV5-6 with TRBJ1-2; 8 bases agree with TRBD1. The CDR3 runs 14 residues. V was clipped by 4 bases and J by 0 bases; unmatched bases: 2. Germline lookup yields CDR1 SGHDT and CDR2 YYEEEE. The CDR3 reads CASSRTGSNYGYTF. The CDR3 DNA is TGTGCCAGCAGCCGGACAGGGTCTAACTATGGCTACACCTTC.

This clone occurred once. This sequence joins TRBV11-2 and TRBJ2-7; no clear D gene. V shed 1 base and J shed 1 base, with 8 bases lying between them. The germline V gene encodes CDR1 SGHAT and CDR2 FQNNGV. This CDR3 is 14 amino acids long. The CDR3 DNA reads TGTGCCAGCAGCTTAGGCAGAAATTCCTACGAGCAGTACTTC. Protein sequence: CASSLGRNSYEQYF.

The chain carries TRBV4-3 and TRBJ1-1; 7 bases agree with TRBD1. In germline, CDR1 is LGHNA, CDR2 YSLEER. The CDR3 is made up of 16 amino acids. V shed 1 base and J 2 bases; nucleotides not matched to a gene: 7. CDR3 DNA: TGCGCCAGCAGCCAAGCCCACGGGACAGCCAACACTGAAGCTTTCTTT. This encodes CASSQAHGTANTEAFF.

The rearrangement links TRBV2 to TRBJ1-1; TRBD1 matches 8 bases. V was clipped by 6 bases and J by 4 bases; unmatched bases: 1. The CDR3 consists of 12 residues. Germline-derived CDR1 and CDR2 are SNHLY and FYNNEI. As DNA, the CDR3 is TGTGCCAGCAGAACAGGGGGCACTGAAGCTTTCTTT. Protein: CASRTGGTEAFF.

The rearrangement joins TRBV5-4 to TRBJ1-2, with D tentatively TRBD1 (5 bases). This CDR3 is 15 amino acids long. CDR1 is SGHNT and CDR2 is YYREEE in the germline V gene (reference sequence). Trimming shortened V by 0 bases and J by 8 bases, and 17 bases separated the two germline ends. As DNA, the CDR3 is TGTGCCAGCAGCTTGGGGGGTGGCGCGGGGGAAGGCTACACCTTC. The encoded protein is CASSLGGGAGEGYTF.

This clone has a handful of counts. This chain joins TRBV5-1 and TRBJ1-1; perhaps TRBD1 as D (5 bases). The CDR3 totals 14 residues. The germline V gene has CDR1 SGHRS and CDR2 YFSETQ. Trimming shortened V by 4 bases and J by 7 bases, and 17 bases separated the two germline ends. CDR3 amino acids: CASSQIPGTHEAFF. The CDR3 bases are TGCGCCAGCAGCCAAATACCAGGGACTCATGAAGCTTTCTTT.

This rearrangement joins TRBV10-1 to TRBJ1-1, with D maybe TRBD1 (6 bases). The germline CDR1 and CDR2 sequences are WNHNN and SYGVQD (reference sequence). This CDR3 spans 16 amino acids. V was pared by 0 bases and J by 9 bases, with 20 bases between. CDR3 sequence (DNA): TGCGCCAGCAGTGAGTCGCGGGCAGGGGCTGAACTTAAAGCTTTCTTT. This encodes CASSESRAGAELKAFF.

The chain recombines TRBV4-2 with TRBJ2-1; weak D call: TRBD2 (5 bases). From germline, CDR1 is LGHNA and CDR2 YNFKEQ. This CDR3 comprises 16 residues. V lost 1 base, J lost 2 bases, and 12 bases lay in between. CDR3 DNA: TGTGCCAGCAGCCAAGTATTTGAGGGAACCTACAATGAGCAGTTCTTC. This codes for CASSQVFEGTYNEQFF.

The gene calls are TRBV19 and TRBJ1-6; 7 bases align to TRBD1. Per germline, CDR1 LNHDA and CDR2 SQIVND (reference sequence). There are 13 residues in the CDR3. The V and J ends lost 9 bases and 9 bases, in that order; junction bases with no gene match: 8. The DNA for the CDR3 is TGTGCCAGCACAGGGGCCCTGGGTTCACCCCTCCACTTT. This codes for CASTGALGSPLHF.

V and J are TRBV27 and TRBJ1-4, with 10 bases aligning to TRBD1. Germline loops: CDR1 MNHEY, CDR2 SMNVEV (reference sequence). V lost 5 bases, J lost 7 bases, and 7 bases stayed unmatched. This CDR3 contains 15 residues. In nucleotides, the CDR3 is TGTGCCAGCAGTCATGGGGACAGGGGAACTGAAAAACTGTTTTTT. This codes for CASSHGDRGTEKLFF.

The chain employs TRBV7-2 and TRBJ2-1, with a tentative D call TRBD1 (5 bases). Germline V gene data show CDR1 as SGHTA and CDR2 as FQGNSA. The CDR3 is made up of 12 amino acids. Trimming removed 3 bases from V and 7 bases from J, with 7 bases in between. The CDR3 loop reads CASSFRVNEQFF. The CDR3 DNA is TGTGCCAGCAGCTTCAGGGTTAATGAGCAGTTCTTC.

This chain uses TRBV19 with TRBJ2-5, with 7 bases lining up with TRBD2. The ends lost 2 bases at V and 5 bases at J; junction bases unmatched: 8. The CDR3 is 15 residues long. The germline V gene encodes CDR1 LNHDA and CDR2 SQIVND (reference sequence). The CDR3 loop is CASSITGRGGETQYF. CDR3 DNA sequence: TGTGCCAGTAGTATAACGGGACGGGGAGGGGAGACCCAGTACTTC.

V gene TRBV7-9 combines with J gene TRBJ1-3; unclear D gene. Between the trimmed V and J ends, which lost 5 bases and 0 bases, there was a span of 11 bases. The germline V gene has CDR1 SEHNR and CDR2 FQNEAQ (reference sequence). The CDR3 contains 15 residues. The CDR3 DNA sequence: TGTGCCAGCAGCCCCCAACAGATCTCTGGAAACACCATATATTTT. Protein product: CASSPQQISGNTIYF. Supplemented by reference TRBV7-9 and TRBJ1-3, the full variable domain reads DTGVSQNPRHKITKRGQNVTFRCDPISEHNRLYWYRQTLGQGPEFLTYFQNEAQLEKSRLLSDRFSAERPKGSFSTLEIQRTEQGDSAMYLCASSPQQISGNTIYFGEGSWLTVV.

V gene TRBV7-7 combines with J gene TRBJ2-5; TRBD2 matches 15 bases. CDR3 length: 17 residues. CDR1 SSHAT and CDR2 FNYEAQ come from the germline V gene (reference sequence). Trimming at V came to 4 bases and at J to 4 bases, leaving 7 bases not matched to a gene. The CDR3 reads CASSSRRTSGGAETQYF. The DNA of the CDR3 is TGTGCCAGCAGCTCGCGCCGGACTAGCGGGGGGGCAGAGACCCAGTACTTC.

This clone occurred once. The CDR3 DNA sequence: TGTGCCAGCAGCTTTAGCTCTGGGGCCAACGTCCTGACTTTC. Amino acid sequence: CASSFSSGANVLTF. The chain uses TRBV7-3 and TRBJ2-6, with D hard to call. Trimming removed 3 bases from V and 0 bases from J, with 3 bases in between. CDR3 length: 14 residues. From germline, CDR1 is SGHTA and CDR2 FQGTGA. The complete variable domain, with remaining parts taken from reference TRBV7-3 and TRBJ2-6, reads GAGVSQTPSNKVTEKGKYVELRCDPISGHTALYWYRQSLGQGPEFLIYFQGTGAADDSGLPNDRFFAVRPEGSVSTLKIQRTERGDSAVYLCASSFSSGANVLTFGAGSRLTVL.

This clone was counted a single time. The V call is TRBV13, the J call TRBJ1-2, with D tentatively TRBD1 (5 bases). Germline-derived CDR1 and CDR2 are PRHDT and FYEKMQ (reference sequence). Trimming removed 8 bases at V and 4 bases at J, with 20 bases between. The CDR3 loop spans 15 amino acids. The CDR3 is CASLKGGGGFYGYTF. CDR3 coding DNA: TGTGCCAGCCTCAAAGGTGGGGGGGGATTCTATGGCTACACCTTC.

Points on this clone: The identical CDR3 is also encoded by other nucleotide sequences in the sample. The chain recombines TRBV5-1 with TRBJ1-2, with 8 bases matching TRBD1. The V gene's germline CDR1 is SGHRS and CDR2 YFSETQ. CDR3 length: 18 residues. Trimming removed 3 bases from V and 2 bases from J; junction bases left unmatched: 15. The CDR3 region is CASSYGQGVLNSNYGYTF. CDR3 DNA sequence: TGCGCCAGCAGCTACGGACAGGGTGTATTGAACTCCAACTATGGCTACACCTTC. Looking up the rest from reference TRBV5-1 and TRBJ1-2 gives the full variable domain: KAGVTQTPRYLIKTRGQQVTLSCSPISGHRSVSWYQQTPGQGLQFLFEYFSETQRNKGNFPGRFSGRQFSNSRSEMNVSTLELGDSALYLCASSYGQGVLNSNYGYTFGSGTRLTVV.

The rearrangement links TRBV5-4 to TRBJ1-2, with TRBD1 identical over 10 bases. V lost 0 bases and J lost 4; bases outside the gene matches: 3. CDR3 length equals 15 residues. Per the germline V gene, CDR1 is SGHNT and CDR2 is YYREEE (reference sequence). The chain's CDR3 is CASSLGDRGLYGYTF. The CDR3 region has the DNA TGTGCCAGCAGCTTGGGAGACAGGGGGCTCTATGGCTACACCTTC.

The genes are TRBV7-7 and TRBJ2-5, with no clear D. The J call may be incorrect, as the DNA end agrees better with TRBJ2-7. Per germline, CDR1 SSHAT and CDR2 FNYEAQ (reference sequence). This CDR3 region has 13 residues. The DNA for the CDR3 is TGTGCCAGCAGCTTTTCAGGATCCTACGAGCAGTACTTC. It translates to CASSFSGSYEQYF.

The chain carries TRBV19 and TRBJ1-6; 7 nucleotides agree with TRBD1. V was pared by 6 bases and J by 5 bases, with 4 bases of the junction left unmatched. This CDR3 has 14 amino acids. Germline CDR1 LNHDA, CDR2 SQIVND (reference sequence). CDR3 nucleotide sequence: TGTGCCAGTAGGCCGGGACAGAATAATTCACCCCTCCACTTT. Amino acids: CASRPGQNNSPLHF.

The V call is TRBV18, the J call TRBJ2-6, with 9 bases identical to TRBD1. Germline V lookup: CDR1 KGHSH, CDR2 LQKENI. CDR3 length: 18 residues. V lost 4 bases and J lost 0; bases outside the gene matches: 7. CDR3 region: CASSQRTGAYSGANVLTF. CDR3 DNA: TGTGCCAGCTCACAACGGACAGGGGCCTACTCTGGGGCCAACGTCCTGACTTTC. Supplemented by reference TRBV18 and TRBJ2-6, the full variable domain reads NAGVMQNPRHLVRRRGQEARLRCSPMKGHSHVYWYRQLPEEGLKFMVYLQKENIIDESGMPKERFSAEFPKEGPSILRIQQVVRGDSAAYFCASSQRTGAYSGANVLTFGAGSRLTVL.